This TCR beta chain was found in a study of regulatory T cells in long-lasting Graves disease (dated by TCRdb to the early 2020s). Concerning the study at large: Newly diagnosed Graves' disease patients had taken antithyroid drugs for less than 3 months. Peripheral blood TCR sequencing and RNA sequencing compared persistent Graves' disease patients with newly diagnosed Graves' disease patients. The study took place in China and was registered as a clinical trial. A total of about 35 samples underwent TCR sequencing, from about 13 patients with persistent Graves' disease and 20 or so patients with newly diagnosed Graves' disease.

What the work shows at the level of the full study, not this receptor alone: As a limitation, the authors acknowledged that the small sample size may reduce accuracy. Sequencing and analysis were restricted to the TCR beta chain. Compared with newly diagnosed patients, patients with persistent Graves' disease had lower TCR Shannon entropy and fewer highly expanded clones, which suggests clonal expansion. A larger number of public clonotypes was shared among persistent patients (fewer than 3,000) than among newly diagnosed patients (over 850). Preferential use of TRBV28, TRBJ1-2 and TRBJ2-5 was observed in persistent disease, whereas TRBV20-1 and TRBJ2-1 were favored in newly diagnosed disease. Because the primary lesion, thyroid tissue, could not be accessed, the study looked at peripheral blood alone.

Library construction relied on multiplex PCR. Sequencing instrument: Illumina HiSeq 4000. To build TCR beta libraries, CDR3 regions were amplified by Arm-PCR using iRepertoire HTBI primers. Before sequencing, the PCR products went through gel purification. The authors' pipeline ran thus. Gene usage analysis of CDR3 amino acid clonotypes used the roughly 60 TRBV and 11 to 15 TRBJ segments found across samples. Filtered high-quality paired reads were merged into contigs using COPE and FqMerger. BLAST was used to align contigs to IMGT TRBV, TRBD and TRBJ reference genes, and CDR3 was defined according to IMGT. Any clonotype with a frequency above 0.1% was counted as a highly expanded clone. Shannon entropy served as the measure of repertoire diversity, while the Gini coefficient captured V-J evenness. Clonotypes shared by more than one individual were considered public. In-frame beta chains were kept once TCRdb had trimmed the public reads at Q25 with fastp and called clones with MiXCR. Rows matching on CDR3 protein sequence are summarized as one entry with the most common DNA and genes. The V and J calls and clone size come from TCRdb's table, not from the authors' own analysis. This sample holds under 450,000 distinct CDR3 sequences; around 15% were observed only once. The top ten clones comprise just over 20% of the sample.

CDR1 and CDR2 (SNHLY, FYNNEI) derive from the germline V gene. Clipping removes 5 bases from V and 8 bases from J, with 11 as the unmatched junction base count. Taken from cysteine to phenylalanine, the CDR3 has 15 residues. The DNA shown is the 45-base CDR3, in frame from base 1. The sample's time point label, in plain terms: newly diagnosed GD, antithyroid drugs for less than 3 months. For both TCR sequencing and RNA sequencing, RNA was extracted from PBMCs using TRIzol. The diagnosis of Graves' disease followed American Thyroid Association guidelines. The patients came from an endocrinology department in Xi'an, China. Each patient gave around 9 milliliters of peripheral blood, collected in an EDTA anticoagulant tube. PBMCs were isolated by Ficoll Paque Plus density gradient separation without further T cell sorting. An Agilent 2100 Bioanalyzer and agarose gel were used to check RNA quality, while a NanoDrop 2000 measured RNA concentration.

Of note for this clonotype: No cognate antigen has been identified for it. The sample holds no much larger clone one base away, and base qualities are not on file.

The sample was also linked to a second study, of T cells in Graves' hyperthyroidism and ophthalmopathy. As described in the second report: A patient counted as having stable Graves' hyperthyroidism if no progression to ophthalmopathy occurred over 18 months of follow-up. Hyperthyroidism patients were newly diagnosed, had a disease duration of under 2 months, and were aged 18 to 65 years. The study excluded patients with uncontrolled infections, other autoimmune diseases, pregnancy or lactation. Diagnoses relied on clinical symptoms, serum thyroxine and TRAb, thyroid ultrasound and orbital computed tomography. The first round of RT-PCR for the TCR CDR3 was performed with the HTBI primer set and the Qiagen OneStep RT-PCR kit. Most expanded thyroid clonotypes (frequency above 0.001) were also detected in blood, a finding suggesting that blood repertoires may reflect thyroid immune responses. A 13 V-J signature model separated ophthalmopathy from stable hyperthyroidism, with 87.88% sensitivity and 81.08% specificity in cross-validation and 80%/75% in testing. In validation, the model predicted progression to ophthalmopathy with about 71% sensitivity and approximately 74% specificity, a median of around six months before onset. To identify TCR V-J signatures that set the groups apart, the researchers used a discovery cohort of more than 95 patients, made up of around 42 with Graves' ophthalmopathy and 57 with stable Graves' hyperthyroidism. Prospective prediction of ophthalmopathy was tested in an independent validation cohort consisting of 18 hyperthyroidism patients and 17 patients who later progressed to ophthalmopathy. The approximately 90 discovery patients were divided at random into training and test sets in a 7:3 ratio. The study also compared thyroid tissue and blood T-cell repertoires from more than five Graves' hyperthyroidism patients. After blood sampling, hyperthyroidism patients were treated with methimazole at a starting dose of 30 mg daily, and ophthalmopathy patients were treated with high-dose intravenous methylprednisolone. Libraries were constructed in a second round of multiplex PCR, after which size selection and purification were performed. Sequencing of the libraries was done on an Illumina HiSeq2000 using paired-end 100 bp reads. SOAPnuke was used to process the raw data, with reads discarded if the reads contained adapters or uncalled bases, had a mean Phred below 15, or lacked an exact constant-primer or identifier match. COPE v1.2.5 was used to merge the high-quality paired reads, and each unique nucleotide sequence was defined as a clonotype. Clonotypes were aligned to IMGT TRBV, TRBD and TRBJ reference segments using MiTCR v1.1. Only V-J combinations with frequency above 0.0001, covering 99% to 99.2% of repertoires, were analysed. A TCS score was defined as the ratio between F50 (clonal expansion) and ExV (chaos), using BLOSUM62-based TCRdist between CDR3 peptides within each V-J. Welch's t-statistics and random forest reduced roughly 540 V-J features to 10 to 15, which were used in a naive Bayes classifier (R e1071). No statistical method was used to fix the sample size in advance, and group allocation was not hidden from the investigators. The paper reports TCR Vbeta CDR3 sequencing of roughly 140 peripheral blood samples: 43 ophthalmopathy, about 75 hyperthyroidism and 17 progressor patients.

In this chain, TRBV2 is recombined with TRBJ1-2; 10 bases in the middle match TRBD1. This receptor was obtained from a woman aged 18-35 years with Graves disease. Donor details come from another sample of the same person, matched by shared clones. The input for sequencing was peripheral blood mononuclear cells (PBMCs), taken at new diagnosis, from a patient treated with antithyroid drugs. The CDR3 sequence is CASSLSGTGVKGYTF. The DNA sequence is as follows: TGTGCCAGCAGTTTGTCCGGGACAGGGGTAAAGGGCTACACCTTC.